This T cell receptor (beta chain) was recorded in a study of radiation and T cells in renal cell carcinoma. This clone has just one count. Produced via immunoSEQ multiplex PCR; TCRdb's table is partial and in-frame only. The table records 140,000 to 150,000 clones, 88% of them present only once. Time point given: baseline pretreatment blood. Treatment: 15 Gy SBRT to primary tumor, nephrectomy 4 weeks later. This renal cell carcinoma was of the clear cell type. The germline CDR1 and CDR2 sequences are SGHNT and YENEEA. There are 13 residues in the CDR3. Trimming left V 8 bases short and J 2 bases short, with 11 bases between.

The clonotype was recovered from a woman between 70 and 85 years old with renal cell carcinoma. The sample here was blood, taken from a patient whose treatment included radiotherapy and nephrectomy. The J gene is TRBJ2-3, the V gene TRBV11-3, with TRBD2 as a possible D gene (5 bases). Here the CDR3 DNA reads TGTGCCAGCTTGGGGAGCGTCACAGATACGCAGTATTTT. Protein product: CASLGSVTDTQYF.